Each of the 2 T cell receptor beta chains below was sequenced from the same sample in a study of graft-versus-host responses after intestinal transplantation. Sequencing used immunoSEQ multiplex PCR; TCRdb keeps in-frame clones, though not all of them. Of roughly 100,000 clones in the sample, around 91% were seen once. These receptors are not linked to any known antigen. The input for sequencing was unstimulated CD4+ T cells sorted from spleen or lymph node cells, taken before transplant. These TCRs come from a human donor who was the organ donor for an intestinal transplant.

The rearrangement links TRBV9 to TRBJ1-3, with TRBD1 identical over 7 bases. CDR1 and CDR2 (germline): SGDLS, YYNGEE. The J segment lost 0 bases and the V segment lost 0 bases, leaving 9 bases of the junction unmatched. CDR3 length: 18 amino acids. In nucleotides, the CDR3 is TGTGCCAGCAGCGTAGGGGGCGGGACAGCGATCTCTGGAAACACCATATATTTT. As protein: CASSVGGGTAISGNTIYF.

V usage is TRBV13 and J usage is TRBJ2-3; weak D call: TRBD1 (5 bases). The CDR3 consists of 14 residues. From germline, CDR1 is PRHDT and CDR2 FYEKMQ (reference sequence). V lost 5 bases to trimming and J lost 4 bases, with 13 bases between them. The CDR3 nucleotides are TGTGCCAGCAGCCCCCAGGGTCGCTCAGATACGCAGTATTTT. Protein product: CASSPQGRSDTQYF.